These T cell receptor beta chains were read from a single sample in a study of blood T cell repertoires in COVID-19. The protocol was immunoSEQ multiplex PCR, while the TCRdb copy is restricted to in-frame clones and leaves out a portion. The table lists 35,000 to 40,000 clones, around 90% of them singletons, with roughly 7.2% in the top ten. The sample consisted of peripheral blood. The source is a human donor in a cohort sampled during active COVID-19. Both conserved end residues are part of each CDR3. The D gene is left open where the match is weak. Clone size is shown for a subset of rows, as once, few, many or a class of expanded clone.

d_gene,v_gene,j_gene,abundance,CDR3aa,CDR3nt
TRBD1,TRBV7-9,TRBJ2-6,NA,CASSSTGYGANVLTF,TGTGCCAGCAGCTCGACAGGGTATGGGGCCAACGTCCTGACTTTC
NA,TRBV4-2,TRBJ2-7,NA,CASSQDFDEQYF,TGTGCCAGCAGCCAAGATTTCGACGAGCAGTACTTC
NA,TRBV7-2,TRBJ1-6,NA,CASSLRVMRDKNSPLHF,TGTGCCAGCAGCTTAAGGGTGATGAGGGACAAGAATTCACCCCTCCACTTT
NA,TRBV6-5,TRBJ1-1,once,CASRAGIMNTEAFF,TGTGCCAGCAGGGCAGGTATTATGAACACTGAAGCTTTCTTT
TRBD1,TRBV7-3,TRBJ2-4,NA,CASSLGQQSVQYF,TGTGCCAGCAGCTTGGGACAGCAGAGCGTTCAGTACTTC
TRBD1,TRBV28,TRBJ1-6,NA,CASSPGTEYNSPLHF,TGTGCCAGCAGTCCCGGGACAGAGTATAATTCACCCCTCCACTTT
NA,TRBV5-1,TRBJ2-2,NA,CASSLASTNTGELFF,TGCGCCAGCAGCTTGGCATCTACGAACACCGGGGAGCTGTTTTTT
NA,TRBV29-1,TRBJ2-1,NA,CSVYSRLDNEQFF,TGCAGCGTCTATTCGAGACTCGACAATGAGCAGTTCTTC
TRBD2,TRBV23-1,TRBJ2-2,NA,CAPTSTKGELFF,TGCGCCCCGACTAGCACGAAAGGGGAGCTGTTTTTT
TRBD1,TRBV15,TRBJ2-7,once,CATSRGQGPYEQYF,TGTGCCACCAGCAGAGGACAGGGGCCCTACGAGCAGTACTTC
TRBD1,TRBV10-1,TRBJ1-1,NA,CASRPGQGNMNTEAFF,TGCGCCAGCAGACCGGGACAGGGGAATATGAACACTGAAGCTTTCTTT
TRBD2,TRBV28,TRBJ2-7,NA,CASSWGTSPVPDEQYF,TGTGCCAGCAGTTGGGGGACTAGCCCCGTGCCGGACGAGCAGTACTTC
NA,TRBV11-3,TRBJ2-3,NA,CASSLARDTDTQYF,TGTGCCAGCAGCTTAGCCAGGGACACAGATACGCAGTATTTT
NA,TRBV5-4,TRBJ1-3,NA,CASSLAGDSGNTIYF,TGTGCCAGCAGCTTGGCGGGGGACTCTGGAAACACCATATATTTT
TRBD1,TRBV3-1/TRBV3-2,TRBJ1-1,NA,CASSPGQTNTEAFF,TGTGCCAGCAGCCCGGGACAGACGAACACTGAAGCTTTCTTT
TRBD1,TRBV7-9,TRBJ1-3,NA,CASYFWTGRVSGNTIYF,TGTGCCAGTTATTTCTGGACAGGGCGGGTGTCTGGAAACACCATATATTTT
TRBD2,TRBV9,TRBJ2-1,NA,CASSVALLAGDNEQFF,TGTGCCAGCAGCGTAGCTCTCTTAGCGGGAGACAATGAGCAGTTCTTC
NA,TRBV5-1,TRBJ2-1,NA,CASSLDSGTNEQFF,TGCGCCAGCAGCTTGGATTCAGGGACAAATGAGCAGTTCTTC
NA,TRBV7-9,TRBJ1-2,NA,CASSFDRWDYGYTF,TGTGCCAGCAGCTTTGACAGATGGGACTATGGCTACACCTTC
TRBD2,TRBV7-9,TRBJ2-1,NA,CASSLGTSGTNEQFF,TGTGCCAGCAGCTTAGGGACTAGCGGGACCAATGAGCAGTTCTTC
NA,TRBV10-1,TRBJ2-7,NA,CASNGGSKGYDEQYF,TGCGCCAGCAATGGCGGCAGTAAGGGGTACGACGAGCAGTACTTC
TRBD1,TRBV6-5,TRBJ1-5,NA,CASSSNDRGDGQPQHF,TGTGCCAGCAGTTCCAACGACAGGGGAGACGGCCAGCCCCAGCATTTT
NA,TRBV19,TRBJ1-2,NA,CASMGPDGYTF,TGTGCCAGTATGGGGCCGGATGGCTACACCTTC
TRBD2,TRBV3-1/TRBV3-2,TRBJ2-7,NA,CASSPGGLGLAGAFYYEQYF,TGTGCCAGCAGCCCGGGAGGTCTGGGGCTAGCGGGAGCTTTTTACTACGAGCAGTACTTC
TRBD2,TRBV7-2,TRBJ2-5,NA,CASSLVSGRWDGTQYF,TGTGCCAGCAGCTTAGTGAGCGGGAGGTGGGATGGGACCCAGTACTTC
NA,TRBV5-1,TRBJ1-1,NA,CASSLGANTEAFF,TGCGCCAGCAGCTTGGGGGCGAACACTGAAGCTTTCTTT
NA,TRBV5-1,TRBJ2-2,NA,CASTREGSNTGELFF,TGCGCCAGCACCCGTGAGGGATCGAACACCGGGGAGCTGTTTTTT
NA,TRBV6-5,TRBJ2-3,NA,CASRRGGGTDTQYF,TGTGCCAGCAGAAGGGGGGGCGGCACAGATACGCAGTATTTT
TRBD1,TRBV18,TRBJ1-1,NA,CASSPRGQDTEAFF,TGTGCCAGCTCACCTAGGGGGCAGGACACTGAAGCTTTCTTT
NA,TRBV19,TRBJ2-5,once,CASSMDSQAPQETQYF,TGTGCCAGTAGTATGGACAGCCAGGCCCCCCAAGAGACCCAGTACTTC
TRBD2,TRBV27,TRBJ2-1,once,CASSLIGGGAGIDEQFF,TGTGCCAGCAGCCTAATTGGCGGGGGGGCCGGTATCGATGAGCAGTTCTTC
NA,TRBV7-6,TRBJ2-1,NA,CASSPILGANEQFF,TGTGCCAGCAGCCCAATCCTAGGCGCCAATGAGCAGTTCTTC
NA,TRBV4-1,TRBJ1-2,NA,CASSQPGRGPGYTF,TGCGCCAGCAGCCAACCTGGACGGGGTCCTGGCTACACCTTC
TRBD1,TRBV7-2,TRBJ2-7,NA,CASSAGQVRTYEQYF,TGTGCCAGCAGCGCGGGACAGGTACGAACCTACGAGCAGTACTTC
NA,TRBV27,TRBJ1-2,NA,CASTPSTPGFYGYTF,TGTGCCAGCACCCCTTCCACGCCGGGTTTCTATGGCTACACCTTC
NA,TRBV5-1,TRBJ1-4,few,CASSLDDRLGEKLFF,TGCGCCAGCAGCTTGGATGACAGACTCGGGGAAAAACTGTTTTTT
TRBD1,TRBV12-5,TRBJ2-1,NA,CASGSRTGTNNEQFF,TGTGCTAGTGGTTCACGGACAGGGACGAACAATGAGCAGTTCTTC
NA,TRBV6-2/TRBV6-3,TRBJ2-3,NA,CASSQTGDTQYF,TGTGCCAGCAGTCAAACTGGAGATACGCAGTATTTT
TRBD1,TRBV5-1,TRBJ1-2,NA,CASSRVSGTGEPGYTF,TGCGCCAGCAGTCGTGTGTCCGGGACAGGGGAACCTGGCTACACCTTC
NA,TRBV2,TRBJ2-3,NA,CASSRSSYTDTQYF,TGTGCCAGCAGCCGTTCTAGCTACACAGATACGCAGTATTTT
TRBD1,TRBV19,TRBJ1-2,NA,CASRGDSLYGYTF,TGTGCCAGTAGAGGGGACAGTCTCTATGGCTACACCTTC
NA,TRBV4-3,TRBJ2-7,once,CASSQDQSDNYEQYF,TGCGCCAGCAGCCAAGATCAGTCGGACAACTACGAGCAGTACTTC
NA,TRBV3-1/TRBV3-2,TRBJ2-3,NA,CASSQEVPGVVGTDTQYF,TGTGCCAGCAGCCAAGAAGTCCCGGGGGTGGTGGGCACAGATACGCAGTATTTT
NA,TRBV12-3/TRBV12-4,TRBJ2-1,NA,CASRLDKYNEQFF,TGTGCCAGCAGGCTGGACAAGTACAATGAGCAGTTCTTC
NA,TRBV2,TRBJ1-4,NA,CASSEGVPEKLFF,TGTGCCAGCAGTGAAGGAGTTCCTGAAAAACTGTTTTTT
TRBD1,TRBV30,TRBJ1-6,NA,CAWSVWGTGYESYNSPLHF,TGTGCCTGGAGTGTATGGGGGACAGGGTACGAGTCCTATAATTCACCCCTCCACTTT
NA,TRBV7-9,TRBJ2-7,NA,CASSLGGEPYEQYF,TGTGCCAGCAGCTTAGGCGGGGAACCCTACGAGCAGTACTTC
TRBD1,TRBV5-1,TRBJ1-4,NA,CASSLAGTGREKLFF,TGCGCCAGCAGCCTGGCCGGGACAGGGAGAGAAAAACTGTTTTTT
TRBD1,TRBV10-3,TRBJ2-7,NA,CAIRSGGGNYEQYF,TGTGCCATCAGGTCAGGGGGTGGAAACTACGAGCAGTACTTC
TRBD1,TRBV27,TRBJ1-1,NA,CASSLSTGGSTEAFF,TGTGCCAGCAGTTTATCGACAGGGGGAAGCACTGAAGCTTTCTTT
TRBD1,TRBV3-1/TRBV3-2,TRBJ1-4,NA,CASSPIRGANEKLFF,TGTGCCAGCAGCCCGATCAGGGGGGCTAATGAAAAACTGTTTTTT
NA,TRBV28,TRBJ2-7,once,CASSFRRDSPYEQYF,TGTGCCAGCAGTTTCCGCAGGGATAGTCCCTACGAGCAGTACTTC